Listed here are 3 T cell receptor beta chains from one sample, sequenced in a study of vaccination effects on CD4 cells after COVID-19. Using immunoSEQ multiplex PCR, the repertoire was profiled, and TCRdb retains in-frame clones only, with some absent. The repertoire holds 20,000 or so clones, with approximately 73% as singletons. No antigen has been assigned to these receptors. Before sequencing took place, the ViraFEST assay used viral peptide pools to expand antigen-specific CD4+ T cells. The authors isolated CD4+ T cells after around nine days of culture. The sequencing here drew on CD4+ T cells from PBMCs cultured with HCoV-229E spike peptides, taken before COVID-19 vaccination. These TCRs come from a human donor who received a COVID-19 vaccine.

V and J are TRBV19 and TRBJ2-7, with 11 bases matching TRBD2. CDR1 LNHDA and CDR2 SQIVND come from the germline V gene (reference sequence). V lost 4 bases, J lost 4 bases, and 6 bases stayed unmatched. This CDR3 has 15 amino acids. The CDR3 DNA reads TGTGCCAGTAGTACCCGACTAGCGGGGACGTACGAGCAGTACTTC. It encodes CASSTRLAGTYEQYF.

The chain carries TRBV5-1 and TRBJ1-4; 9 nucleotides match TRBD1. V dropped 7 bases and J dropped 8; count of bases not matched to a gene: 15. The germline V gene has CDR1 SGHRS and CDR2 YFSETQ. The length of the CDR3 is 16 residues. CDR3 coding DNA: TGCGCCAGCCGGTTAAAAACGGGACAGGGAGGCGAAAAACTGTTTTTT. The encoded protein is CASRLKTGQGGEKLFF.

This clone was recorded once. The chain carries TRBV5-1 and TRBJ2-1, with D possibly being TRBD2 (6 bases). Trimming cost V 3 bases and J 5 bases, with 9 bases left between them. This CDR3 is 13 amino acids long. CDR1 is SGHRS, CDR2 YFSETQ, per germline. CDR3 loop: CASSWTKDNEQFF. DNA of the CDR3: TGCGCCAGCAGCTGGACTAAAGACAATGAGCAGTTCTTC.